These 11 T cell receptor beta chains were all obtained from the same sample, sequenced in a study of CD8+CD57+ T cells in acquired aplastic anemia. Patients included in sequencing had previously demonstrated CD8+CD57+ cell expansion by flow cytometry. Investigators profiled TCR beta VDJ and CDR3 from genomic DNA template. TCRdb reprocessed the reads with MiXCR, giving one entry per CDR3 protein. The profile covers about 180,000 distinct CDR3 sequences, with approximately 48% appearing a single time and 10% to 15% taken by the ten largest. Sequencing was carried out using sorted CD4+, CD8+, or CD8+CD57+ T cells (not recorded which) from PBMCs. The origin of the receptors is a human donor with aplastic anemia.

V and J are TRBV5-1 and TRBJ2-3; D is perhaps TRBD1 (7 bases). CDR1 is SGHRS, CDR2 YFSETQ, per germline. Trimming took 0 bases from V and 4 from J, leaving 15 bases between them. CDR3 length: 16 amino acids. The CDR3 DNA is TGCGCCAGCAGCTTGGTTGCAGGGGGGATCCCAGATACGCAGTATTTT. Translation gives CASSLVAGGIPDTQYF.

This clonotype was observed a handful of times. The chain uses TRBV4-1 and TRBJ1-1; D gene uncertain. The CDR3 has 14 amino acids. Germline lookup yields CDR1 MGHRA and CDR2 YSYEKL. Trimming took 2 bases from V and 6 from J, leaving 13 bases between them. The CDR3 sequence: CASSQSPVKPEAFF. DNA of the CDR3: TGCGCCAGCAGCCAATCACCCGTGAAACCTGAAGCTTTCTTT.

This clonotype was recorded at least ten times. V gene TRBV6-1 combines with J gene TRBJ2-7; D call uncertain. Germline CDR1 is MNHNS and CDR2 is SASEGT. Deletions cut 6 bases from V and 3 bases from J, with 15 bases between. This CDR3 comprises 14 residues. The CDR3 loop is CASSAASLDYEQYF. CDR3 nucleotide sequence: TGTGCCAGCAGCGCCGCAAGTTTGGACTACGAGCAGTACTTC.

This chain connects TRBV29-1 to TRBJ2-5; 7 bases are a match to TRBD2. Germline CDR1 is SQVTM and CDR2 is ANQGSEA. This CDR3 is 13 amino acids long. Trimming took 4 bases from V and 5 from J; bases not matched to a gene: 7. CDR3 region: CSVVGRGLETQYF. The CDR3 coding sequence is TGCAGCGTTGTGGGGCGGGGGTTGGAGACCCAGTACTTC. The variable domain in full, with the rest retrieved from reference TRBV29-1 and TRBJ2-5, is SAVISQKPSRDICQRGTSLTIQCQVDSQVTMMFWYRQQPGQSLTLIATANQGSEATYESGFVIDKFPISRPNLTFSTLTVSNMSPEDSSIYLCSVVGRGLETQYFGPGTRLLVL.

The chain recombines TRBV29-1 with TRBJ1-2, with D uncertain. The germline gives CDR1 SQVTM, CDR2 ANQGSEA. The CDR3 runs to 11 residues. V was cut by 7 bases and J by 4 bases, with 10 bases left in between. As DNA, the CDR3 is TGCAGCGGTAGGGCTACCTATGGCTACACCTTC. Its protein product is CSGRATYGYTF.

In this sample, this clonotype turned up a few times. The V gene is TRBV24-1, the J gene TRBJ2-5, with TRBD1 matching 10 bases. V shed 8 bases and J 7 bases; nucleotides not matched to a gene: 6. The CDR3 is made up of 13 amino acids. Germline V lookup: CDR1 KGHDR, CDR2 SFDVKD. CDR3 nucleotides: TGTGCCACCAAGGGACAGGGGTTCGGGACCCAGTACTTC. It is translated as CATKGQGFGTQYF.

The CDR3 sequence: CASSIDSYEQYF. The CDR3 nucleotides are TGTGCCAGCAGCATAGACTCCTACGAGCAGTACTTC. The chain links TRBV7-6 to TRBJ2-7; D is uncertain. With 5 bases removed from V and 0 bases from J, the gap between germline ends came to 5 bases. Looked up from germline, CDR1 is SGHVS and CDR2 is FNYEAQ. The CDR3 loop spans 12 amino acids.

This clonotype was found a few times. The chain recombines TRBV27 with TRBJ2-7, with D perhaps matching TRBD1 (5 bases). V gave up 8 bases and J gave up 4 bases, with 18 bases separating them. The CDR3 has 14 residues. Germline loops: CDR1 MNHEY, CDR2 SMNVEV (reference sequence). The CDR3 DNA follows: TGTGCCAGCCATCCCGCCGGCAGGGTTTACGAGCAGTACTTC. Translating gives CASHPAGRVYEQYF.

This clonotype was picked up many times. This rearrangement joins TRBV20-1 to TRBJ1-6; D is perhaps TRBD1 (5 bases). Trimming cost V 6 bases and J 8 bases, with 17 bases left between them. The CDR3 totals 14 residues. Germline lookup yields CDR1 DFQATT and CDR2 SNEGSKA (reference sequence). The CDR3 nucleotides are TGCAGTGCCAGTCGGGTGACAGAGGATTCACCCCTCCACTTT. The encoded protein is CSASRVTEDSPLHF.

The table lists this clonotype with many counts. The rearrangement joins TRBV5-1 to TRBJ2-1; D remains ambiguous. Trimming took 4 bases from V and 5 from J, leaving 10 bases between them. CDR1 SGHRS and CDR2 YFSETQ come from the germline V gene. There are 13 residues in the CDR3. In DNA, the CDR3 is TGCGCCAGCAGCGGCAACATTGACAATGAGCAGTTCTTC. Its protein product is CASSGNIDNEQFF.

This clonotype was detected ten times or more. V is TRBV2 and J is TRBJ1-6; D gene ambiguous. CDR3 size: 14 residues. Trimming stripped 2 bases from V and 9 bases from J, with 11 bases between. Per germline, CDR1 SNHLY and CDR2 FYNNEI. CDR3 amino acids: CASSELGVGSPLHF. CDR3 sequence (DNA): TGTGCCAGCAGTGAACTCGGGGTTGGTTCACCCCTCCACTTT. Complete variable domain (other parts from reference TRBV2 and TRBJ1-6): EPEVTQTPSHQVTQMGQEVILRCVPISNHLYFYWYRQILGQKVEFLVSFYNNEISEKSEIFDDQFSVERPDGSNFTLKIRSTKLEDSAMYFCASSELGVGSPLHFGNGTRLTVT.